The rows below give T cell receptor beta chains drawn from one sample of a study of blood T cell repertoires in COVID-19. Some clones are missing from TCRdb's copy, which holds only in-frame ones; the method was immunoSEQ multiplex PCR. The sample yields about 34,000 clones, roughly 88% seen once. Sequenced material: peripheral blood. The receptors were sampled from a man aged 60 to 75 with active COVID-19. Each CDR3 is given with its conserved first and last residue. The D gene is left open where the match is weak. Some rows have no size entry. The others give once, few or many, or a class for an expanded clone.

>TRBV4-1|few|TRBJ1-2|TRBD1
CASSPWTGDYGYTF
TGCGCCAGCAGCCCTTGGACAGGGGACTATGGCTACACCTTC
>TRBV25-1|-|TRBJ2-2|-
CASRTFNTGELFF
TGTGCCAGCAGAACATTTAACACCGGGGAGCTGTTTTTT
>TRBV28|-|TRBJ2-3|TRBD2
CASVRRTSGTDTQYF
TGTGCCAGCGTCCGGCGGACTAGCGGTACAGATACGCAGTATTTT
>TRBV3-1/TRBV3-2|-|TRBJ2-3|-
CASSQLTGDTQYF
TGTGCCAGCAGCCAATTGACAGGAGATACGCAGTATTTT
>TRBV30|-|TRBJ1-5|-
CAWKYPGQDYQPQHF
TGTGCCTGGAAGTATCCGGGACAAGATTATCAGCCCCAGCATTTT
>TRBV19|-|TRBJ1-5|TRBD1
CASRGQGFQPQHF
TGTGCCAGTAGGGGACAGGGCTTTCAGCCCCAGCATTTT
>TRBV5-1|-|TRBJ2-1|TRBD2
CASSPGMGEGPNEQFF
TGCGCCAGCAGCCCCGGTATGGGGGAGGGCCCCAATGAGCAGTTCTTC
>TRBV6-6|once|TRBJ2-3|TRBD2
CASSISGSRPDTQYF
TGTGCCAGCAGCATCAGCGGGAGTCGGCCAGATACGCAGTATTTT
>TRBV5-1|-|TRBJ2-2|TRBD1
CASSFDRANTGELFF
TGCGCCAGCAGCTTCGACAGGGCTAACACCGGGGAGCTGTTTTTT
>TRBV5-1|-|TRBJ2-7|TRBD2
CASSSGGRFSYEQYF
TGCGCCAGCAGCTCAGGCGGGAGATTCTCCTACGAGCAGTACTTC
>TRBV18|-|TRBJ2-2|TRBD1
CASSLAGQGSTGELFF
TGTGCCAGCTCACTGGCGGGACAGGGGAGCACCGGGGAGCTGTTTTTT
>TRBV7-8|-|TRBJ1-2|-
CASSLGQVYGYTF
TGTGCCAGCAGCTTAGGACAGGTCTATGGCTACACCTTC
>TRBV2|-|TRBJ2-5|-
CASSDRAGYETQYF
TGTGCCAGCAGTGACAGGGCCGGGTATGAGACCCAGTACTTC
>TRBV12-3/TRBV12-4|once|TRBJ2-1|-
CASSSNYVNEQFF
TGTGCCAGCAGTTCCAACTACGTCAATGAGCAGTTCTTC
>TRBV6-6|-|TRBJ1-2|-
CASSYSPELSYGYTF
TGTGCCAGCAGTTACTCGCCAGAATTAAGCTATGGCTACACCTTC
>TRBV7-9|-|TRBJ1-3|TRBD1
CASSSPDRARNTIYF
TGTGCCAGCAGCTCCCCTGACAGGGCTCGAAACACCATATATTTT
>TRBV4-1|few|TRBJ1-5|TRBD1
CASSPTRGAANQPQHF
TGCGCCAGCAGCCCCACCAGGGGGGCGGCCAATCAGCCCCAGCATTTT
>TRBV20-1|-|TRBJ1-2|-
CSARGSYGYTF
TGCAGTGCTAGGGGGAGCTATGGCTACACCTTC
>TRBV28|-|TRBJ2-1|-
CASSLKDYPNEQFF
TGTGCCAGCAGTTTAAAAGACTACCCAAATGAGCAGTTCTTC
>TRBV9|-|TRBJ1-4|-
CASSVDNGQNEKLFF
TGTGCCAGCAGCGTAGATAATGGACAGAATGAAAAACTGTTTTTT
>TRBV28|-|TRBJ2-5|-
CASRTRGLQETQYF
TGTGCCAGCAGGACCAGGGGCCTCCAAGAGACCCAGTACTTC
>TRBV19|-|TRBJ2-1|-
CASSKLTNSYNEQFF
TGTGCCAGTAGTAAACTTACGAACTCCTACAATGAGCAGTTCTTC
>TRBV6-6|once|TRBJ1-6|TRBD1
CASSRQGNRSPLHF
TGTGCCAGCAGCCGACAGGGTAATAGATCACCCCTCCACTTT
>TRBV3-1/TRBV3-2|-|TRBJ2-3|-
CASSFEAGRTDTQYF
TGTGCCAGCAGCTTCGAGGCTGGCAGAACAGATACGCAGTATTTT
>TRBV2|-|TRBJ1-1|-
CASRTDSLNTEAFF
TGTGCCAGCAGGACGGACAGCTTGAACACTGAAGCTTTCTTT
>TRBV3-1/TRBV3-2|-|TRBJ1-6|-
CASSQDSSPLHF
TGTGCCAGCAGCCAGGACAGTTCACCCCTCCACTTT
>TRBV30|-|TRBJ2-3|-
CAWSENGVGDTQYF
TGTGCCTGGAGTGAGAATGGAGTCGGGGATACGCAGTATTTT
>TRBV6-5|-|TRBJ2-3|TRBD2
CASSLGLAVDTQYF
TGTGCCAGCAGTTTGGGACTAGCGGTGGATACGCAGTATTTT
>TRBV7-2|-|TRBJ2-7|-
CASSLGGTRSYEQYF
TGTGCCAGCAGCTTAGGGGGGACACGTTCCTACGAGCAGTACTTC
>TRBV9|few|TRBJ1-2|TRBD1
CASSPRTGNYGYTF
TGTGCCAGCAGCCCCAGGACAGGGAACTATGGCTACACCTTC
>TRBV18|-|TRBJ1-1|-
CASSRDRNTEAFF
TGTGCCAGCTCAAGAGACAGGAACACTGAAGCTTTCTTT
>TRBV28|once|TRBJ2-7|-
CATRRGERIYEQYF
TGTGCCACCCGCAGGGGGGAGAGGATATACGAGCAGTACTTC
>TRBV25-1|-|TRBJ2-7|-
CASSVDSYEQYF
TGTGCCAGCAGTGTTGACAGCTACGAGCAGTACTTC
>TRBV28|few|TRBJ1-5|TRBD1
CASIPGQGANQPQHF
TGTGCCAGCATCCCGGGACAGGGGGCTAATCAGCCCCAGCATTTT
>TRBV7-6|-|TRBJ1-3|TRBD1
CASSLTEDRESSGNTIYF
TGTGCCAGCAGCTTAACGGAGGACAGGGAAAGCTCTGGAAACACCATATATTTT
>TRBV7-2|-|TRBJ2-7|TRBD2
CASSLALAGVGEQYF
TGTGCCAGCAGCTTAGCGTTAGCGGGAGTTGGGGAGCAGTACTTC
>TRBV19|-|TRBJ1-1|TRBD1
CASGQGKGTEAFF
TGTGCCAGCGGACAGGGGAAAGGGACTGAAGCTTTCTTT
>TRBV10-1|-|TRBJ2-5|TRBD2
CASSAGGRGGRGQTQYF
TGCGCCAGCAGTGCTGGGGGCCGAGGCGGGAGGGGGCAGACCCAGTACTTC
>TRBV10-3|-|TRBJ2-5|TRBD1
CAIRTGSEETQYF
TGTGCCATCAGGACAGGGTCTGAGGAGACCCAGTACTTC
>TRBV5-5|-|TRBJ2-7|-
CATHSGTGTYEQYF
TGTGCCACCCACTCCGGGACTGGAACCTACGAGCAGTACTTC
>TRBV19|-|TRBJ1-5|TRBD1
CASNKGQGRDNQPQHF
TGTGCCAGTAATAAGGGACAGGGTCGGGACAATCAGCCCCAGCATTTT
>TRBV28|-|TRBJ2-7|-
CASTHNMNSYEQYF
TGTGCCAGCACCCACAATATGAACTCCTACGAGCAGTACTTC
>TRBV19|-|TRBJ2-5|TRBD2
CASISGRAGETQYF
TGTGCCAGTATCAGCGGGAGGGCCGGAGAGACCCAGTACTTC
>TRBV25-1|-|TRBJ1-2|-
CASSPHDGGTFYGYTF
TGTGCCAGCAGCCCCCATGACGGGGGGACCTTCTATGGCTACACCTTC
>TRBV11-3|-|TRBJ2-3|-
CASSFASGSTDTQYF
TGTGCCAGCAGCTTTGCGAGCGGTAGCACAGATACGCAGTATTTT
>TRBV28|once|TRBJ2-7|-
CASLLDSSTYEQYF
TGTGCCAGCTTATTGGACTCCTCTACCTACGAGCAGTACTTC
>TRBV15|-|TRBJ1-4|-
CATSPAGKPHGEKLFF
TGTGCCACCAGCCCTGCAGGGAAACCTCACGGGGAAAAACTGTTTTTT
>TRBV19|-|TRBJ2-5|TRBD2
CASSTLGLGEETQYF
TGTGCCAGTAGTACCCTAGGACTAGGGGAGGAGACCCAGTACTTC
>TRBV5-1|-|TRBJ1-3|-
CASSSTETHSGNTIYF
TGCGCCAGCAGCTCGACAGAAACTCACTCTGGAAACACCATATATTTT
>TRBV4-2|-|TRBJ2-7|-
CASSPSDSSYEQYF
TGTGCCAGCAGCCCGTCGGACAGCTCCTACGAGCAGTACTTC
>TRBV6-5|-|TRBJ1-6|TRBD1
CASRVDRGQGSPLHF
TGTGCCAGCAGAGTGGACAGGGGCCAGGGGTCACCCCTCCACTTT
>TRBV27|-|TRBJ2-7|TRBD1
CASSPWDRGGEQYF
TGTGCCAGCAGTCCCTGGGACAGGGGCGGCGAGCAGTACTTC
>TRBV19|-|TRBJ2-7|TRBD1
CASSTGTGDYEQYF
TGTGCCAGTAGTACCGGGACAGGCGATTACGAGCAGTACTTC
>TRBV7-3|-|TRBJ2-5|TRBD2
CASSLNQREFGETQYF
TGTGCCAGCAGCTTAAATCAGCGGGAATTTGGAGAGACCCAGTACTTC
>TRBV28|-|TRBJ2-2|TRBD1
CASSSMRDRAGELFF
TGTGCCAGCTCGTCAATGCGGGACAGGGCTGGGGAGCTGTTTTTT
>TRBV6-1|-|TRBJ2-1|-
CASSEGAGAIYNEQFF
TGTGCCAGCAGTGAAGGGGCAGGGGCTATTTACAATGAGCAGTTCTTC